The 5 T cell receptor beta chains presented below share a single source sample, sequenced in a study of blood T cell repertoires in COVID-19. The assay was immunoSEQ multiplex PCR, and TCRdb's table has in-frame clones only and misses some. Found here are some 220,000 clones, almost 85% of them singletons; the top ten hold more than 2%. The sequenced sample was peripheral blood. Receptor source: a woman in her seventies with COVID-19, enrolled during active disease.

The chain employs TRBV19 and TRBJ1-2; 7 bases fit TRBD1. The CDR3 runs to 15 residues. J lost 0 bases, V lost 2 bases, and 3 bases had no gene match. Per germline, CDR1 LNHDA and CDR2 SQIVND (reference sequence). CDR3: CASSIPGTANYGYTF. The CDR3 DNA reads as TGTGCCAGTAGTATACCCGGGACAGCTAACTATGGCTACACCTTC.

This clone has just one count. J is TRBJ1-4 and V is TRBV12-1; the table calls TRBD1, which could not be checked here. TRBV12-1 is deemed a pseudogene. The CDR3 consists of 15 residues. The CDR3 DNA sequence: TGTGCCAGCAGCCCTACCATCGTCAGGGGGGAAAAACTGTTTTTT. Translated, it gives CASSPTIVRGEKLFF.

CDR3 in DNA: TGTGCCAGCAGCAAACTACCGGTGGGGGGGGACACTGAAGCTTTCTTT. Its translation is CASSKLPVGGDTEAFF. The chain is built from TRBV9 and TRBJ1-1; D perhaps matches TRBD1 (5 bases). V dropped 4 bases and J dropped 3 bases, with 19 bases sitting between them. CDR1 and CDR2 (germline): SGDLS, YYNGEE. The CDR3 runs to 16 residues.

J is TRBJ1-3 and V is TRBV4-2; possibly TRBD1 for D (6 bases). This CDR3 comprises 14 residues. Trimming removed 3 bases from V and 4 bases from J, with 10 bases in between. Germline values: CDR1 LGHNA, CDR2 YNFKEQ. CDR3 amino acids: CASSHPDRGNTIYF. CDR3 bases: TGTGCCAGCAGCCACCCGGACAGAGGAAACACCATATATTTT.

The chain uses TRBV11-2 and TRBJ2-7; 7 nucleotides line up with TRBD2. Germline CDR1 is SGHAT and CDR2 is FQNNGV. This CDR3 contains 14 residues. Trimming took 2 bases from V and 6 from J; bases not matched to a gene: 7. The CDR3 reads CASSLFEGGSEQYF. The CDR3 DNA sequence: TGTGCCAGCAGCTTATTCGAGGGAGGGAGCGAGCAGTACTTC. The variable domain in full, with the rest retrieved from reference TRBV11-2 and TRBJ2-7, is EAGVAQSPRYKIIEKRQSVAFWCNPISGHATLYWYQQILGQGPKLLIQFQNNGVVDDSQLPKDRFSAERLKGVDSTLKIQPAKLEDSAVYLCASSLFEGGSEQYFGPGTRLTVT.